This T cell receptor beta chain was profiled in a study of blood T cell repertoires in COVID-19. For the study at large: T cells, B-cell-depleted T cells, or PBMCs supplied cDNA or gDNA.

Only one count was recorded for this clone. Original methodology: Using reference gene primer amplification, nucleated cell counts were estimated. Method: immunoSEQ multiplex PCR; TCRdb's copy keeps in-frame clones and lacks some. V and J calls and clone size come straight from that table; D and trimming were deduced from the DNA. There are under 300,000 clones in the sample; more than 75% occur only once, and 5.5% to 7.5% lies in the top ten. The clonotype was recovered from a woman aged 70-85 years with active or convalescent COVID-19. The sequenced sample was peripheral blood.

CDR3 in amino acids: CASSIAAGSGNTIYF. The CDR3 region has the DNA TGTGCCAGTAGTATAGCGGCAGGCTCTGGAAACACCATATATTTT. The chain employs TRBV19 and TRBJ1-3; no reliable D call. CDR3 length equals 15 residues. Germline CDR1 LNHDA, CDR2 SQIVND (reference sequence). The germline V and J ends were trimmed by 1 base and 0 bases, with 7 bases remaining between them.